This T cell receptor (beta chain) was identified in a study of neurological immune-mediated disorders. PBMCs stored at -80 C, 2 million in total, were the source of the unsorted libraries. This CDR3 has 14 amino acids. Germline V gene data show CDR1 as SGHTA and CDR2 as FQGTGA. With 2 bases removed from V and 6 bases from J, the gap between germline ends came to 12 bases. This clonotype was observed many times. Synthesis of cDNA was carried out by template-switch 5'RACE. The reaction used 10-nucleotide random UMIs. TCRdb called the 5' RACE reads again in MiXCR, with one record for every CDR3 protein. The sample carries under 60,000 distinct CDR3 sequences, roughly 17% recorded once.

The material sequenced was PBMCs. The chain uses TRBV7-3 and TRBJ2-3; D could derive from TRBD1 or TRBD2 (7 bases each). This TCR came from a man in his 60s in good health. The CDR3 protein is CASSLQGEGDTQYF. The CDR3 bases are TGTGCCAGCAGCTTACAGGGGGAGGGGGATACGCAGTATTTT.